This is a list of T cell receptor beta chains from one sample in a study of T-cell reconstitution after alpha-beta-depleted transplantation in children. TCRdb reanalysed the PCR reads using MiXCR and keeps one entry per CDR3 protein. Of under 850,000 distinct CDR3 sequences listed, 10% to 15% were seen once; the top ten hold 0.79%. The source was PBMCs, collected before TCRalphabeta/CD19-depleted stem cell transplant. These receptor sequences come from a girl aged 2 to 9 with congenital amegakaryocytic thrombocytopenia, due to receive a stem cell transplant. CDR3s include the opening cysteine and the closing phenylalanine or tryptophan. D genes are given only for firm matches. A row's size may be missing; if present it is once, few, many or a size class.

TRBV12-3/TRBV12-4,-,-,TRBJ1-3,CASSLGQAFGNTIYF,TGTGCCAGCAGTTTAGGACAGGCATTTGGAAACACCATATATTTT
TRBV5-1,-,-,TRBJ1-5,CASSLDVSGNQPQHF,TGCGCCAGCAGCTTGGATGTTAGCGGAAATCAGCCCCAGCATTTT
TRBV7-9,few,-,TRBJ2-4,CASSLSGVRDIQYF,TGTGCCAGCAGCTTATCAGGGGTGAGGGACATTCAGTACTTC
TRBV10-2,-,-,TRBJ1-4,CASSDGLTGRPNEKLFF,TGCGCCAGCAGTGACGGCCTTACAGGGCGACCTAATGAAAAACTGTTTTTT
TRBV20-1,-,TRBD2,TRBJ2-1,CSARDGGGAYNEQFF,TGCAGTGCTAGAGATGGGGGGGGAGCCTACAATGAGCAGTTCTTC
TRBV29-1,many,TRBD1,TRBJ2-7,CSVDMTGGYEQYF,TGCAGCGTTGACATGACAGGGGGCTACGAGCAGTACTTC
TRBV20-1,many,-,TRBJ1-1,CSARPGSLNTEAFF,TGCAGTGCTAGACCAGGTTCTTTGAACACTGAAGCTTTCTTT
TRBV28,-,-,TRBJ1-6,CASISSDSSSYNSPLHF,TGTGCCAGCATCTCCTCGGACAGTAGCTCCTATAATTCACCCCTCCACTTT
TRBV18,-,TRBD1,TRBJ1-1,CASSPRGSNTEAFF,TGTGCCAGCTCACCCAGGGGGTCCAACACTGAAGCTTTCTTT
TRBV6-1,-,-,TRBJ2-1,CASSQEISFEQFF,TGTGCCAGCAGTCAAGAGATATCATTCGAGCAGTTCTTC
TRBV4-1,-,-,TRBJ2-7,CASSPQDDRFYEQYF,TGCGCCAGCAGCCCCCAAGACGATAGGTTTTACGAGCAGTACTTC
TRBV6-2/TRBV6-3,many,-,TRBJ2-4,CASSYQDRRDIQYF,TGTGCCAGCAGTTACCAGGACAGGAGGGACATTCAGTACTTC
TRBV2,few,TRBD2,TRBJ2-3,CAREAGDGADTQYF,TGTGCCAGAGAAGCGGGAGATGGCGCAGATACGCAGTATTTT
TRBV28,-,-,TRBJ2-4,CASRLGISNIQYF,TGTGCCAGCAGATTGGGAATTTCAAACATTCAGTACTTC
TRBV20-1,many,TRBD2,TRBJ2-3,CSARAPLAGGPTQYF,TGCAGTGCTAGAGCCCCACTAGCGGGAGGGCCGACGCAGTATTTT
TRBV7-9,many,TRBD1,TRBJ1-5,CASSPTGVSNQPQHF,TGTGCCAGCAGCCCAACAGGGGTTAGCAATCAGCCCCAGCATTTT
TRBV7-2,few,TRBD1,TRBJ2-5,CASSPNRGDVETQYF,TGTGCCAGCAGCCCCAACAGGGGTGATGTCGAGACCCAGTACTTC
TRBV29-1,-,TRBD2,TRBJ2-1,CSVEDPSGLAGNNEHFF,TGCAGCGTTGAAGATCCCTCGGGACTAGCAGGAAACAATGAGCATTTCTTC
TRBV20-1,-,TRBD2,TRBJ2-5,CSATEAGPETQYF,TGCAGTGCTACTGAAGCGGGACCGGAGACCCAGTACTTC
TRBV7-3,many,TRBD1,TRBJ1-1,CASSLTSTGVNTEAFF,TGTGCCAGCAGCCTTACATCCACAGGGGTGAACACTGAAGCTTTCTTT
TRBV12-3/TRBV12-4,many,TRBD2,TRBJ2-1,CASSLGLAGGPGFEQFF,TGTGCCAGCAGTTTAGGTCTAGCGGGAGGGCCTGGGTTTGAGCAGTTCTTC
TRBV27,-,TRBD2,TRBJ2-2,CASRPWTSGDTGELFF,TGTGCCAGCAGACCCTGGACTAGCGGGGACACCGGGGAGCTGTTTTTT
TRBV3-1,few,-,TRBJ2-1,CASSQDWSGYNEQFF,TGTGCCAGCAGCCAAGATTGGAGCGGCTACAATGAGCAGTTCTTC
TRBV12-3/TRBV12-4,many,TRBD2,TRBJ2-1,CASRREPRTSGSSNEQFF,TGTGCCAGCAGGCGAGAACCAAGGACTAGCGGGAGTAGCAATGAGCAGTTCTTC
TRBV9,-,-,TRBJ2-7,CASSHGGQTVVGEQYF,TGTGCCAGCAGCCACGGGGGACAGACTGTTGTGGGCGAGCAGTACTTC
TRBV20-1,-,-,TRBJ2-7,CSARVATTYEQYF,TGCAGTGCTAGGGTTGCGACTACCTACGAGCAGTACTTC
TRBV9,many,-,TRBJ1-1,CASSPRSTTNTEAFF,TGTGCCAGCAGCCCGAGGTCCACAACTAACACTGAAGCTTTCTTT